These 4 T cell receptor beta chains were all obtained from the same sample, sequenced in a study of monozygotic twins with inflammatory bowel disease. TCRdb reprocessed the 5' RACE reads; each CDR3 protein has one entry and no DNA is given. The sample holds a few hundred thousand distinct CDR3 sequences. Specimen: blood. These receptors all stem from a human donor with ulcerative colitis or Crohn's disease, or a healthy co-twin of an affected twin (not recorded which).

V and J are TRBV3-1 and TRBJ2-7. Per the germline V gene, CDR1 is LGHDT and CDR2 is YNNKEL (reference sequence). This CDR3 has 14 amino acids. CDR3 residues: CASSQDNTPSEQYF.

The chain recombines TRBV6-1 with TRBJ1-2; lacking DNA, the TRBD1 call made by TCRdb goes unchecked. CDR3 length equals 12 residues. The V gene's germline CDR1 is MNHNS and CDR2 SASEGT. The CDR3 region is CASSFQGYGYTF.

The J gene is TRBJ1-4, the V gene TRBV20-1; the TRBD1 assignment by TCRdb is unverifiable without DNA. Germline V gene data show CDR1 as DFQATT and CDR2 as SNEGSKA (reference sequence). CDR3 size: 14 residues. The CDR3 loop is CSAPTGQTNEKLFF.

The V and J genes are TRBV19 and TRBJ1-5; TCRdb proposes TRBD1, but this gene call is untestable without DNA. This CDR3 is built from 17 residues. Per the germline V gene, CDR1 is LNHDA and CDR2 is SQIVND (reference sequence). The CDR3 here is CASSSDFDRGGNQPQHF.